This entry lists 18 T cell receptor beta chains sequenced from one sample in a study of T cells in Graves' hyperthyroidism and ophthalmopathy (dated by TCRdb to between 2019 and 2020). The library was prepared using multiplex PCR. TCRdb names Illumina HiSeq 2000 as the instrument used. Amplification of TCR beta CDR3 regions was carried out from RNA transcripts. For the first round of RT-PCR on the TCR CDR3, the HTBI primer set was used together with the Qiagen OneStep RT-PCR kit. TCRdb itself trimmed the public reads at Q25 with fastp, ran MiXCR and retained productive beta chains. Rows are combined by CDR3 protein, so each entry shows the most common genes and DNA. The sample table shows more than 450,000 distinct CDR3 sequences, and just under 20% are seen once. 45% to 50% of the sample is held by the ten biggest clonotypes. The specimen was blood. These receptors all stem from a man between 40 and 49 years old with Graves' ophthalmopathy.

This clonotype appeared many times. This sequence joins TRBV20-1 and TRBJ2-3; TRBD1 or TRBD2 may be the D gene (5 bases each). Germline V gene data show CDR1 as DFQATT and CDR2 as SNEGSKA (reference sequence). V shed 6 bases and J shed 1 base, with 11 bases lying between them. The CDR3 length is 13 residues. The CDR3 coding sequence is TGCAGTGCCGTCGGGGCGGGCACAGATACGCAGTATTTT. This codes for CSAVGAGTDTQYF.

The chain has TRBV6-1 and TRBJ2-7, with TRBD1 matching 9 bases. V trimming: 1 base; J trimming: 9 bases; junction bases outside the gene matches: 10. This CDR3 region has 15 residues. Germline CDR1 and CDR2: MNHNS and SASEGT. The CDR3 loop reads CASSEDRGRLYRQYF. The DNA for the CDR3 is TGTGCCAGCAGTGAAGACAGGGGGCGGCTTTACAGGCAGTACTTC.

V usage is TRBV20-1 and J usage is TRBJ1-4, with 7 bases lining up with TRBD1. There are 12 residues in the CDR3. V shed 1 base, J shed 8 bases, and the junction held 1 base outside the gene matches. The germline V gene has CDR1 DFQATT and CDR2 SNEGSKA (reference sequence). CDR3 residues: CSARGGQEKLFF. As DNA, the CDR3 is TGCAGTGCTAGAGGGGGACAGGAAAAACTGTTTTTT.

Turning to this clonotype: This may stem from a read error, because a much larger clone lies one nucleotide away. J is TRBJ2-2 and V is TRBV30, with D possibly matching TRBD2 (6 bases). Germline V gene data show CDR1 as GTSNPN and CDR2 as SVGIG (reference sequence). The length of the CDR3 is 13 residues. CDR3 sequence: CAWGVSGSGELFF. The DNA of the CDR3 is TGTGCCTGGGGTGTATCCGGGAGCGGGGAGCTGTTTTTT.

There are a few counts of this clonotype. The rearrangement links TRBV20-1 to TRBJ2-3; either TRBD1 or TRBD2 may fit D (6 bases each). Looked up from germline, CDR1 is DFQATT and CDR2 is SNEGSKA (reference sequence). Trimming stripped 3 bases from V and 7 bases from J, with 20 bases between. The CDR3 spans 15 residues. The CDR3 coding sequence is TGCAGTGCTAGTCCAGCGGAGGGGGGTTTTAATACGCAGTATTTT. Its translation is CSASPAEGGFNTQYF.

The chain recombines TRBV20-1 with TRBJ2-7; 9 bases map to TRBD2. Unmatched junction bases numbered 4, after V lost 7 bases and J lost 3 bases. Germline V gives CDR1 DFQATT, CDR2 SNEGSKA (reference sequence). The CDR3 sequence is 12 residues long. This CDR3 reads CSVPTSGYEQYF. The CDR3, as DNA: TGCAGTGTCCCGACTAGCGGCTACGAGCAGTACTTC.

The rearrangement joins TRBV3-1 to TRBJ2-3, with D possibly being TRBD1 or TRBD2 (5 bases each). Trimming left V 1 base short and J 7 bases short, with 15 bases between. The CDR3 has 15 residues. From germline, CDR1 is LGHDT and CDR2 YNNKEL (reference sequence). The chain's CDR3 is CASSQGGPMPYTQYF. For the CDR3, the DNA is TGTGCCAGCAGCCAAGGGGGACCGATGCCCTATACGCAGTATTTT.

The chain carries TRBV14 and TRBJ2-2; weak D call: TRBD1 (6 bases). The CDR3 has 15 amino acids. CDR1 and CDR2 (germline): SGHDN, FVKESK. V was trimmed by 4 bases and J by 5 bases, leaving 14 bases between them. Written as DNA, the CDR3 is TGTGCCAGCAGCCCCAGGGGCGCTGGGACCGGGGAGCTGTTTTTT. Its translation: CASSPRGAGTGELFF.

V is TRBV28 and J is TRBJ2-7; a possible D gene is TRBD1 (6 bases). Germline CDR1 reads MDHEN; CDR2 reads SYDVKM. The ends were cut back, 1 base at V and 2 bases at J, with 18 bases in the middle. The CDR3 is made up of 17 amino acids. The CDR3, as DNA: TGTGCCAGCAGTTTATTGGGATCCGGGACACGGCCCTACGAGCAGTACTTC. Its protein is CASSLLGSGTRPYEQYF.

A few counts support this clonotype. The chain combines TRBV28 with TRBJ2-2, with 7 bases aligning to TRBD1. Germline V gene data show CDR1 as MDHEN and CDR2 as SYDVKM. V trimming: 4 bases; J trimming: 3 bases; junction bases outside the gene matches: 5. CDR3 length: 15 amino acids. CDR3 residues: CASSSHRGYTGELFF. Here the CDR3 DNA reads TGTGCCAGCAGTTCCCACAGGGGATACACCGGGGAGCTGTTTTTT.

J is TRBJ2-7 and V is TRBV25-1; D possibly matches TRBD1 or TRBD2 (6 bases each). V lost 6 bases and J lost 2, with 17 bases in between. There are 15 residues in the CDR3. CDR1 MGHDK and CDR2 SYGVNS come from the germline V gene. The DNA for the CDR3 is TGTGCCAGCAGAGGAGGGGGGCAGAAAACCTACGAGCAGTACTTC. Translated, it gives CASRGGGQKTYEQYF.

This chain connects TRBV5-1 to TRBJ1-4, with 7 bases lining up with TRBD1. J gave up 5 bases and V 3 bases, and 7 bases lay outside the gene matches. The CDR3 has 15 amino acids. CDR1 SGHRS and CDR2 YFSETQ come from the germline V gene. The CDR3 nucleotides are TGCGCCAGCAGCTATCAAAGGGGGCAGAATGAAAAACTGTTTTTT. The encoded protein is CASSYQRGQNEKLFF.

This clonotype was counted between two and nine times. The rearrangement joins TRBV20-1 to TRBJ1-5; tentative D call: TRBD1 (5 bases). The V end lost 3 bases, the J end lost 2 bases, and 26 bases lay between the germline ends. The germline gives CDR1 DFQATT, CDR2 SNEGSKA (reference sequence). The CDR3 totals 19 residues. In nucleotides, the CDR3 is TGCAGTGCTAGGGGAAGGGTAGGCGGGAGCTGGGACGGCAATCAGCCCCAGCATTTT. Translating it yields CSARGRVGGSWDGNQPQHF.

This clonotype was recorded many times. The rearrangement uses TRBV3-1 and TRBJ2-1; 7 nucleotides align to TRBD2. The CDR3 contains 15 residues. CDR1 is LGHDT and CDR2 is YNNKEL in the germline V gene (reference sequence). V was pared by 4 bases and J by 5 bases, with 8 bases of the junction left unmatched. CDR3 nucleotides: TGTGCCAGCAGCCCCAATCGACTAGCCGACAATGAGCAGTTCTTC. Amino acid sequence: CASSPNRLADNEQFF.

This clonotype was found many times. The genes are TRBV7-8 and TRBJ1-5; possibly TRBD1 for D (6 bases). V lost 1 base, J lost 5 bases, and 27 bases lay in between. The CDR3 length is 20 residues. Per the germline V gene, CDR1 is SGHVS and CDR2 is FQNEAQ. CDR3 bases: TGTGCCAGCAGCTTAGGGGGCGGGGGGCGCGGGCTTCTCCGGGATCAGCCCCAGCATTTT. It yields the protein CASSLGGGGRGLLRDQPQHF.

This clonotype was picked up a small number of times. The V call is TRBV5-4, the J call TRBJ1-1, with 7 bases fitting TRBD1. Germline V lookup: CDR1 SGHNT, CDR2 YYREEE (reference sequence). The CDR3 spans 16 residues. J lost 0 bases, V lost 0 bases, and 5 bases had no gene match. The CDR3 loop is CASSLGQGYLNTEAFF. DNA of the CDR3: TGTGCCAGCAGCTTGGGACAGGGCTACTTGAACACTGAAGCTTTCTTT.

At least ten counts were recorded for this clonotype. V gene TRBV5-1 combines with J gene TRBJ1-1; D ambiguous. This CDR3 spans 16 amino acids. V was trimmed by 5 bases and J by 3 bases, leaving 20 bases between them. Germline CDR1 and CDR2: SGHRS and YFSETQ. CDR3 sequence reads: CASSLERGVAYTEAFF. The CDR3 DNA reads TGCGCCAGCAGTCTCGAGCGGGGAGTAGCCTACACTGAAGCTTTCTTT. The variable domain in full, with the rest retrieved from reference TRBV5-1 and TRBJ1-1, is KAGVTQTPRYLIKTRGQQVTLSCSPISGHRSVSWYQQTPGQGLQFLFEYFSETQRNKGNFPGRFSGRQFSNSRSEMNVSTLELGDSALYLCASSLERGVAYTEAFFGQGTRLTVV.

This clonotype appeared many times. The CDR3 sequence is CASSLEGGGPSDTQYF. CDR3 DNA sequence: TGTGCCAGCAGTTTAGAGGGGGGAGGGCCGTCAGATACGCAGTATTTT. This chain connects TRBV12-3 or TRBV12-4 to TRBJ2-3, with D tentatively TRBD2 (7 bases). Trimming took off 1 base at V and 4 bases at J, with 15 bases between the two ends. CDR3 length: 16 residues.